A selection of T cell receptor beta chains follows, all from one sample in a study of cytomegalovirus exposure and HLA in healthy donors. Repertoires were generated with immunoSEQ multiplex PCR, while TCRdb's copy carries only in-frame clones and drops some. Of under 150,000 clones listed, approximately 84% are singletons. The sequencing sample was made of PBMCs. All receptors derive from a man aged 25 to 40 in good health and CMV-seropositive. Each CDR3 is given with its conserved first and last residue. D genes are given only for firm matches. Expanded clones get a size class; other rows say once, few or many, or leave the size out.

J: TRBJ2-7; length: 16; D: TRBD2; V: TRBV6-1; size: few; DNA: TGTGCCAGCAGTGAAGCGCTTCAAGCGGGGTCCTACGAGCAGTACTTC; CDR3: CASSEALQAGSYEQYF
J: TRBJ1-4; length: 14; D: .; V: TRBV2; size: .; DNA: TGTGCCAGCAGTGGGACTGCAACTAATGAAAAACTGTTTTTT; CDR3: CASSGTATNEKLFF
J: TRBJ2-1; length: 13; D: .; V: TRBV2; size: .; DNA: TGTGCCAGCAGACAGAGCTCCTACAATGAGCAGTTCTTC; CDR3: CASRQSSYNEQFF
J: TRBJ1-1; length: 15; D: .; V: TRBV7-9; size: .; DNA: TGTGCCAGCACCCCTATGGCGGGAATGAACACTGAAGCTTTCTTT; CDR3: CASTPMAGMNTEAFF
J: TRBJ2-7; length: 14; D: .; V: TRBV7-9; size: .; DNA: TGTGCCAGCAGCTTACGAGGACTACTCTACGAGCAGTACTTC; CDR3: CASSLRGLLYEQYF
J: TRBJ2-7; length: 15; D: .; V: TRBV2; size: .; DNA: TGTGCCAGCAGTGACCCCGGACTTACCTCCTACGAGCAGTACTTC; CDR3: CASSDPGLTSYEQYF
J: TRBJ2-3; length: 15; D: TRBD2; V: TRBV27; size: .; DNA: TGTGCCAGCAGTTTGGCGGGGGGGCCATCCGATACGCAGTATTTT; CDR3: CASSLAGGPSDTQYF
J: TRBJ2-7; length: 14; D: .; V: TRBV7-3; size: .; DNA: TGTGCCAGCAGCTTAATGGGGGGTAGCTACGAGCAGTACTTC; CDR3: CASSLMGGSYEQYF
J: TRBJ2-5; length: 12; D: .; V: TRBV6-6; size: .; DNA: TGTGCCAGCACCAGAAACCAAGAGACCCAGTACTTC; CDR3: CASTRNQETQYF
J: TRBJ2-5; length: 16; D: .; V: TRBV6-5; size: .; DNA: TGTGCCAGCAGTTACCGAACCGGGACATTACCCGGGGCCCAGTACTTC; CDR3: CASSYRTGTLPGAQYF
J: TRBJ2-1; length: 15; D: TRBD2; V: TRBV5-1; size: .; DNA: TGCGCCAGCAGCCCCGCCGTCGGGGGGTACAATGAGCAGTTCTTC; CDR3: CASSPAVGGYNEQFF